These T cell receptor beta chains were read from a single sample in a study of T-cell memory formation after mild COVID-19. TCRdb fed the 5' RACE reads into MiXCR, producing one record per CDR3 protein. The table includes 390,000 or so distinct CDR3 sequences, about 15% detected once. The sequencing sample was made of PBMCs or a T cell subset sorted from them (not recorded which). The receptors stem from a man between 18 and 35 years old who had mild COVID-19 (a few samples of this study predate the infection). Cell type and time point are not known. Both conserved end residues are part of each CDR3. Each record gives: D gene, V gene, J gene, clone size, CDR3 DNA, CDR3 protein. The D gene is left open where the match is weak. A row's size may be missing; if present it is once, few, many or a size class.

TRBD1	TRBV20-1	TRBJ1-5	few	TGCAGTGCTAGAGATCCGACAGGGTGGGCTCAGCCCCAGCATTTT	CSARDPTGWAQPQHF
NA	TRBV3-1	TRBJ2-5	NA	TGTGCCAGCAGCCGGTGGGTGGATGGAGAGACCCAGTACTTC	CASSRWVDGETQYF
TRBD2	TRBV10-1	TRBJ2-3	NA	TGCGCCAGCAGTGAGTCTAAGGGACTAGCGGTAGTCACAGATACGCAGTATTTT	CASSESKGLAVVTDTQYF
NA	TRBV3-1	TRBJ2-4	few	TGTGCCAGCAGCCATAATACTGGGACGTTTGTAGCCAAAAACATTCAGTACTTC	CASSHNTGTFVAKNIQYF
NA	TRBV6-5	TRBJ1-2	few	TGTGCCAGCAGTTACTGGGGGGCGGGTGGCTACACCTTC	CASSYWGAGGYTF
TRBD1	TRBV20-1	TRBJ1-6	many	TGCAGTGCTAGGACAGGGGGCAGCGGGAATTCACCCCTCCACTTT	CSARTGGSGNSPLHF
NA	TRBV7-9	TRBJ2-1	NA	TGTGCCAGCAGCTTAGGGGGGGCGACTTCCTACAATGAGCAGTTCTTC	CASSLGGATSYNEQFF
TRBD2	TRBV5-1	TRBJ2-5	few	TGCGCCAGCAGCTTGTCCAGTAGCGGGGTACAAGAGACCCAGTACTTC	CASSLSSSGVQETQYF
NA	TRBV20-1	TRBJ1-5	few	TGCAGTGCTGGCAACCGGGGCCTTAGCAATCAGCCCCAGCATTTT	CSAGNRGLSNQPQHF
TRBD1	TRBV7-6	TRBJ2-5	NA	TGTGCCAGCAGCCCCCAGGGGACAGGCGGAAGGAGCCAGTACTTC	CASSPQGTGGRSQYF
NA	TRBV12-3/TRBV12-4	TRBJ2-1	few	TGTGCCGGATCGACAGGAATTAGCTCCTACAATGAGCAGTTCTTC	CAGSTGISSYNEQFF
TRBD1	TRBV7-2	TRBJ1-4	NA	TGTGCCAGCAGCATAGGACAGGTGGACTCGGAAAAACTGTTTTTT	CASSIGQVDSEKLFF
NA	TRBV5-1	TRBJ2-5	many	TGCGCCAGCAGCCCGGGGGTTCAAGAGACCCAGTACTTC	CASSPGVQETQYF
NA	TRBV6-1	TRBJ1-5	few	TGTGCCAGCAGCGGACAGAGCAATCAGCCCCAGCATTTT	CASSGQSNQPQHF
NA	TRBV19	TRBJ2-2	few	TGTGCCAGTAGTATAGGGCCCGGGACCGGGGAGCTGTTTTTT	CASSIGPGTGELFF
NA	TRBV6-5	TRBJ2-7	many	TGTGCCAGCAGAAGGGACACCTACGAGCAGTACTTC	CASRRDTYEQYF
TRBD1	TRBV7-9	TRBJ2-5	NA	TGTGCCAGCAGCCCAGGACAGGGGTTACAAGAGACCCAGTACTTC	CASSPGQGLQETQYF
NA	TRBV24-1	TRBJ2-2	NA	TGTGCCACCAGTGAAGGCCGAACGAACACCGGGGAGCTGTTTTTT	CATSEGRTNTGELFF
NA	TRBV7-2	TRBJ2-1	few	TGTGCCAGCAGCTTAGCGGGGGGGCCTTCCAATGAGCAGTTCTTC	CASSLAGGPSNEQFF
NA	TRBV6-5	TRBJ1-2	many	TGTGCCAGCAGCCAGGGCTTCTATGGCTACACCTTC	CASSQGFYGYTF
NA	TRBV7-9	TRBJ1-4	NA	TGTGCCAGCAGCCCGCAGGGTTACTCTAATGAAAAACTGTTTTTT	CASSPQGYSNEKLFF
NA	TRBV20-1	TRBJ2-1	NA	TGCAGTGCCCGGACCCCCTACCTCTACAATGAGCAGTTCTTC	CSARTPYLYNEQFF
NA	TRBV4-2	TRBJ2-1	few	TGTGCCAGCAGCCAAGGGTCGGTGCGGGGCTCCTACAATGAGCAGTTCTTC	CASSQGSVRGSYNEQFF
NA	TRBV20-1	TRBJ2-2	many	TGCAGTGCTAGAGATCTCGGGGAGCTGTTTTTT	CSARDLGELFF
NA	TRBV7-3	TRBJ2-2	few	TGTGCCAGCAGCTTAATTGGGTTCGCCACCGGGGAGCTGTTTTTT	CASSLIGFATGELFF
NA	TRBV6-5	TRBJ1-1	few	TGTGCCAGCAGTTACTGGAGCGGGATGGGGAACACTGAAGCTTTCTTT	CASSYWSGMGNTEAFF
NA	TRBV6-1	TRBJ1-5	few	TGTGCCAGCAGTGAATCTAGGGTCCAGCCCCAGCATTTT	CASSESRVQPQHF
NA	TRBV4-2	TRBJ2-1	NA	TGTGCCAGCAGCCAAGAAAGCGTCACCAGGGATGAGCAGTTCTTC	CASSQESVTRDEQFF
TRBD2	TRBV12-3/TRBV12-4	TRBJ2-1	NA	TGTGCCAGCACCCTAATTGATAGCGGGGAAGACAATGAGCAGTTCTTC	CASTLIDSGEDNEQFF
NA	TRBV6-2/TRBV6-3	TRBJ2-4	NA	TGTGCCAGCAGCCTTGGACAGCTCGCCAAAAACATTCAGTACTTC	CASSLGQLAKNIQYF
NA	TRBV29-1	TRBJ1-1	few	TGCAGCGTCAAGTTACAAGGGCCTTCTTGGGCTTTCTTT	CSVKLQGPSWAFF
NA	TRBV19	TRBJ1-1	many	TGTGCCAGTAGTATTGGGGCAGACACTGAAGCTTTCTTT	CASSIGADTEAFF
TRBD1	TRBV29-1	TRBJ2-3	few	TGCAGCGTTGAAGGGACAGGGGAGTGGACAGATACGCAGTATTTT	CSVEGTGEWTDTQYF
NA	TRBV10-3	TRBJ1-5	NA	TGTGCCATCAGTGAGTCGGTTCGAGGAAGTCAGCCCCAGCATTTT	CAISESVRGSQPQHF
NA	TRBV9	TRBJ2-2	many	TGTGCCAGCAGCGTCGTCTCCGGGGAGCTGTTTTTT	CASSVVSGELFF
TRBD1	TRBV7-2	TRBJ2-2	NA	TGTGCCAGCAGCTCCCTCCAGGGGGCCACCGGGGAGCTGTTTTTT	CASSSLQGATGELFF
NA	TRBV7-9	TRBJ2-5	few	TGTGCCAGCAGCGGGCGACTGCGGACATCCGGGGAGACCCAGTACTTC	CASSGRLRTSGETQYF
TRBD2	TRBV10-3	TRBJ2-1	few	TGTGCCATCAGTACAACTAGCGGGGGTAACAATGAGCAGTTCTTC	CAISTTSGGNNEQFF
NA	TRBV19	TRBJ2-2	NA	TGTGCCAGTAAGGTGCTCTCCGGGGAGCTGTTTTTT	CASKVLSGELFF
TRBD1	TRBV4-1	TRBJ1-2	NA	TGCGCCAGCAGGGTTGGGGACAGTTATAACTATGGCTACACCTTC	CASRVGDSYNYGYTF
NA	TRBV21-1	TRBJ2-5	few	TGTGCCAGCAGCACTTGTAGGGAGACCCAGTACTTC	CASSTCRETQYF
NA	TRBV15	TRBJ2-1	few	TGTGCCACCCAGGGGAGCGGCGCCTACAATGAGCAGTTCTTC	CATQGSGAYNEQFF
TRBD1	TRBV7-2	TRBJ2-3	few	TGTGCCAGCAGCTGGACAGGGGGTAGCACAGATACGCAGTATTTT	CASSWTGGSTDTQYF
TRBD1	TRBV28	TRBJ2-2	few	TGTGCCAGCATCATCCCGGGACAGGGGACCGCCGGGGAGCTGTTTTTT	CASIIPGQGTAGELFF
TRBD1	TRBV5-1	TRBJ2-7	few	TGCGCCAGCAGCCTGACAGGGGTCCACTACGAGCAGTACTTC	CASSLTGVHYEQYF
TRBD2	TRBV6-5	TRBJ2-3	few	TGTGCCAGCAGTTACTCGAAGGCTAGCGGGGCCTATACGCAGTATTTT	CASSYSKASGAYTQYF
NA	TRBV12-3/TRBV12-4	TRBJ2-5	few	TGTGCCAGCAGCAACAGCTTCCAAGAGACCCAGTACTTC	CASSNSFQETQYF
NA	TRBV18	TRBJ1-2	NA	TGTGCCACCCACGGGGGGAATGGCTACACCTTC	CATHGGNGYTF
NA	TRBV29-1	TRBJ2-1	NA	TGCAGCGTTGAAGGGGGCCGTATCTACAATGAGCAGTTCTTC	CSVEGGRIYNEQFF